This T cell receptor (beta chain) is drawn from a study of glioma-infiltrating T cells. TCR alpha and beta CDR3 regions were amplified from RNA using iRepertoire nested multiplex PCR. One-step reverse transcription and amplification started from approximately 100-400 ng of tissue mRNA or PBMC total RNA. Each CDR3 protein gets one entry after TCRdb re-called the multiplex PCR reads with MiXCR. The sample records around 170,000 distinct CDR3 sequences, about 47% being singletons. Germline V lookup: CDR1 MDHEN, CDR2 SYDVKM. The CDR3 is 14 residues long. A note on this clonotype: Its antigen is not known. Compared with germline, one end of the junction differs, possibly owing to a read error.

Points from the study as a whole: Gliomas, especially low-grade, showed above-expected tissue-blood divergence; non-neoplastic patients showed below. Only very few CDR3 sequences appeared in both tissue and blood.

The sequenced sample was glioma tissue, nonneoplastic brain tissue, or PBMCs (not recorded which). The chain uses TRBV28 and TRBJ1-2; D uncertain. This receptor was identified in a human donor with low-grade glioma or glioblastoma, undergoing nonglioma brain surgery, or in good health (not recorded which). CDR3 DNA sequence: TGTGCCAGCAGTTTATGTGACCGGACCTATTGCTACACCTTC. It specifies CASSLCDRTYCYTF.